This T cell receptor beta chain was identified during a study of blood T cell repertoires in COVID-19. Across the whole study: COVID-19 samples collected from the United States, Italy and Spain covered acute and convalescent phases. PBMCs, B-cell-depleted T cells, or T cells provided the cDNA or gDNA that made up the material.

Original handling: How many nucleated cells were present was estimated from reference gene primer amplification. The assay was immunoSEQ multiplex PCR, and TCRdb's table has in-frame clones only and misses some. V, J and clone size derive from that table, while D and trimming were established from the DNA sequence. Seen here are about 230,000 clones, 83% observed once, and the top ten hold approximately 2.6%. Germline CDR1 is SGHNT and CDR2 is YYREEE (reference sequence). V lost 0 bases and J lost 4; bases outside the gene matches: 4. The CDR3 runs 17 residues. Sequencing was carried out using peripheral blood. This clonotype originated in a woman aged 70 to 79 with active or convalescent COVID-19. The V call is TRBV5-4, the J call TRBJ2-1; TRBD2 matches at 13 bases. CDR3 in DNA: TGTGCCAGCAGCTTGGGACTAGCGGGAGGAGTTTACAATGAGCAGTTCTTC. Protein sequence: CASSLGLAGGVYNEQFF.